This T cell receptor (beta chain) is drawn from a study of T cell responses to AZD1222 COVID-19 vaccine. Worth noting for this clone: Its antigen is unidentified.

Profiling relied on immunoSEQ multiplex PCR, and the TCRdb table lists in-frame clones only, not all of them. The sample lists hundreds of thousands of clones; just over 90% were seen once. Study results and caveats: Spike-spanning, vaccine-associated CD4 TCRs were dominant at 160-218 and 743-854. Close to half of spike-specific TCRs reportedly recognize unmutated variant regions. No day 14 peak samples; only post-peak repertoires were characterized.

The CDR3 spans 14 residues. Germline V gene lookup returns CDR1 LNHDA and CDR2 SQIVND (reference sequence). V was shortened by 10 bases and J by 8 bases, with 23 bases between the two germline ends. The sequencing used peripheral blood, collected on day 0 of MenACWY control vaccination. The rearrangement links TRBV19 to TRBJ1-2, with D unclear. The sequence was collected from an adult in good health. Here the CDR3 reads CATLPQPGYWGYTF. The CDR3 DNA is TGTGCCACCCTGCCCCAACCGGGGTACTGGGGCTACACCTTC.